The 29 T cell receptor beta chains below were found in one sample sequenced in a study of blood T cells in healthy people across ages. Using a J-beta primer mix together with a sample-barcoded 5' primer, a second PCR was run for roughly 7 to 11 cycles. MiXCR, applied by TCRdb to the 5' RACE reads, yields one record per CDR3 protein. The profile shows over 1.5 million distinct CDR3 sequences, roughly 50% of them singletons. The sequenced sample was blood. The receptors stem from a woman aged 40 to 50 in good health.

The V call is TRBV6-1, the J call TRBJ1-1, with 7 bases that match TRBD1. Germline V gives CDR1 MNHNS, CDR2 SASEGT. V gave up 8 bases and J gave up 1 base; unmatched junction bases: 10. This CDR3 is built from 15 residues. The CDR3 region is CASSGVRGTNTEAFF. The CDR3 region has the DNA TGTGCCAGCTCCGGGGTCAGGGGGACGAACACTGAAGCTTTCTTT.

The sample holds a few counts of this clonotype. This chain connects TRBV28 to TRBJ1-2; no reliable D call. Germline values: CDR1 MDHEN, CDR2 SYDVKM. This CDR3 contains 13 residues. The V and J ends lost 6 bases and 4 bases respectively, with 12 bases between them. The CDR3, as DNA: TGTGCCAGCAGCGAACGGGCGATCTATGGCTACACCTTC. Translated, it gives CASSERAIYGYTF.

V gene TRBV20-1 combines with J gene TRBJ1-1; perhaps TRBD1 as D (6 bases). Germline V gene lookup returns CDR1 DFQATT and CDR2 SNEGSKA (reference sequence). Trimming cost V 6 bases and J 4 bases, with 15 bases left between them. This CDR3 has 13 residues. CDR3 nucleotides: TGCAGTGCGGCGGGACATCAGTTCACTGAAGCTTTCTTT. This translates into CSAAGHQFTEAFF.

The chain uses TRBV13 and TRBJ2-7; weak D call: TRBD2 (6 bases). CDR1 is PRHDT, CDR2 FYEKMQ, per germline (reference sequence). There are 15 residues in the CDR3. The ends were cut back, 5 bases at V and 2 bases at J, with 16 bases in the middle. The CDR3 region is CASSLARTNPYEQYF. The CDR3 nucleotides read TGTGCCAGCAGCCTAGCGAGGACTAACCCCTACGAGCAGTACTTC.

This clonotype came up once. The J gene is TRBJ1-4, the V gene TRBV6-5; D unclear. Trimming removed 6 bases at V and 5 bases at J, with 16 bases between. Per germline, CDR1 MNHEY and CDR2 SVGAGI. This CDR3 region has 15 residues. The CDR3 region is CASSRGHNRNEKLFF. The CDR3 DNA follows: TGTGCCAGCAGCCGGGGTCACAACCGAAATGAAAAACTGTTTTTT.

The V gene is TRBV6-1, the J gene TRBJ2-1, with D tentatively TRBD1 or TRBD2 (6 bases each). The germline V gene encodes CDR1 MNHNS and CDR2 SASEGT. The CDR3 spans 14 residues. V was cut by 6 bases and J by 8 bases, with 17 bases left in between. The CDR3: CASSRGPSGDEQFF. CDR3 nucleotides: TGTGCCAGCAGCCGGGGGCCGTCCGGGGATGAGCAGTTCTTC.

The chain links TRBV24-1 to TRBJ2-3, with 9 bases fitting TRBD2. The CDR3 is 18 residues long. V lost 0 bases to trimming and J lost 4 bases; unmatched junction nucleotides: 10. Germline values: CDR1 KGHDR, CDR2 SFDVKD. Written as DNA, the CDR3 is TGTGCCACCAGTGATTTGCCCGCACTGGCGGGGGGGGCAGATACGCAGTATTTT. Protein: CATSDLPALAGGADTQYF.

The gene calls are TRBV7-8 and TRBJ2-5; the D gene is possibly TRBD1 (6 bases). Germline CDR1 is SGHVS and CDR2 is FQNEAQ. Trimming removed 4 bases at V and 2 bases at J, with 14 bases between. This CDR3 is built from 15 residues. In nucleotides, the CDR3 is TGTGCCAGCAGCTCCGAGGGGGACCATCAAGAGACCCAGTACTTC. It is translated as CASSSEGDHQETQYF.

The rearrangement uses TRBV6-2 or TRBV6-3 and TRBJ2-1, with D tentatively TRBD1 (5 bases). The length of the CDR3 is 14 residues. Germline V gives CDR1 MNHEY, CDR2 SVGEGT. Deletions cut 2 bases from V and 0 bases from J, with 5 bases between. The CDR3 spells CASSYQGSYNEQFF. The CDR3 DNA is TGTGCCAGCAGTTACCAGGGCTCCTACAATGAGCAGTTCTTC.

The count of this clonotype is one. V gene TRBV5-1 combines with J gene TRBJ2-7, with 10 bases aligning to TRBD1. V shed 0 bases and J 6 bases; nucleotides not matched to a gene: 6. Germline loops: CDR1 SGHRS, CDR2 YFSETQ. CDR3 length: 15 amino acids. CDR3 coding DNA: TGCGCCAGCAGCTTGGAGGGGACAGGGGTGGTCGAGCAGTACTTC. Amino acids: CASSLEGTGVVEQYF.

The chain is built from TRBV20-1 and TRBJ2-1; TRBD2 agrees at 8 bases. J was trimmed by 3 bases and V by 0 bases; bases with no gene match: 10. Germline CDR1 is DFQATT and CDR2 is SNEGSKA (reference sequence). The CDR3 extends over 17 amino acids. This CDR3 is CSARDRQRGTHYNEQFF. CDR3 coding DNA: TGCAGTGCTAGAGATCGCCAGCGGGGGACCCACTACAATGAGCAGTTCTTC.

This chain links TRBV5-5 with TRBJ1-2; TRBD1 is a possible D gene (5 bases). CDR1 is SGHKS, CDR2 YYEKEE, per germline (reference sequence). V was cut by 2 bases and J by 8 bases, with 13 bases left in between. The CDR3 runs to 13 residues. Written as DNA, the CDR3 is TGTGCCAGCAGCTTTGGGGACCGTAACGGCTACACCTTC. Its protein is CASSFGDRNGYTF.

The rearrangement joins TRBV5-4 to TRBJ2-3, with TRBD2 matching 9 bases. Germline trimming cut 7 bases from V and 3 bases from J; bases unmatched to any gene: 9. This CDR3 contains 15 residues. The germline gives CDR1 SGHNT, CDR2 YYREEE (reference sequence). The chain's CDR3 is CASRRAGGPTDTQYF. In DNA form, the CDR3 reads TGTGCCAGCCGACGGGCGGGGGGGCCGACAGATACGCAGTATTTT.

The rearrangement links TRBV15 to TRBJ2-7; D remains unclear. Gene TRBJ2-5 matches the end of the DNA better, so the J call may be wrong. The CDR3 contains 16 residues. CDR1 and CDR2 (germline): LNHNV, YYDKDF (reference sequence). CDR3 in DNA: TGTGCCACCAGCAGCCCAAGGCATAGGAATCAAGAGACCCAGTACTTC. Translated, it gives CATSSPRHRNQETQYF.

The chain carries TRBV5-1 and TRBJ2-6; D is uncertain. This CDR3 is built from 16 residues. The V end was cut by 3 bases, the J end by 4 bases, with 14 bases between. Germline assignment: CDR1 SGHRS and CDR2 YFSETQ. The CDR3 DNA sequence: TGCGCCAGCAGCTCAAAGACCCACCGGGGGGCCAACGTCCTGACTTTC. Residues: CASSSKTHRGANVLTF.

The genes are TRBV7-9 and TRBJ2-1; no clear D. Matching the DNA end better, TRBJ2-7 makes the J call doubtful. The CDR3 spans 16 residues. From germline, CDR1 is SEHNR and CDR2 FQNEAQ (reference sequence). The CDR3 is CASSLDRVSLYNEQYF. Written as DNA, the CDR3 is TGTGCCAGCAGCTTAGATCGGGTTTCCCTCTACAATGAGCAGTACTTC.

This clonotype was detected once. The CDR3 does not close with the conserved phenylalanine or tryptophan, likely indicating a read error. Because the CDR3's place on the DNA is in doubt, the DNA is left out and the CDR3 is given as listed by TCRdb. The rearrangement links TRBV20-1 to TRBJ2-7; TRBD1 is the table's D call and was not checked against the DNA. From germline, CDR1 is DFQATT and CDR2 SNEGSKA (reference sequence). The CDR3 has 12 residues if both end residues are counted. CDR3 loop: CSARDGGRRAVL.

This clonotype was counted at least ten times. This rearrangement joins TRBV7-2 to TRBJ2-5; D gene uncertain. Trimming took 5 bases from V and 4 from J, leaving 14 bases between them. The CDR3 runs to 14 residues. Germline CDR1 and CDR2: SGHTA and FQGNSA. The DNA of the CDR3 is TGTGCCAGCAGCCCCTACGGGCGTAGAGAGACCCAGTACTTC. Its translation: CASSPYGRRETQYF.

This clonotype was found a few times. V and J are TRBV20-1 and TRBJ1-6; 9 nucleotides match TRBD1. The trim removed 6 bases at V and 6 bases at J, leaving 3 bases unmatched. CDR3 length equals 13 residues. Germline V gives CDR1 DFQATT, CDR2 SNEGSKA (reference sequence). Here the CDR3 reads CSATGQGNSPLHF. CDR3 coding DNA: TGCAGTGCCACGGGACAGGGTAATTCACCCCTCCACTTT.

The V call is TRBV6-5, the J call TRBJ2-7, with unresolved D. This CDR3 region has 13 residues. Germline V gene data show CDR1 as MNHEY and CDR2 as SVGAGI. Deletions cut 1 base from V and 3 bases from J, with 7 bases between. The CDR3 sequence: CASSYWWNYEQYF. CDR3 sequence (DNA): TGTGCCAGCAGTTACTGGTGGAACTACGAGCAGTACTTC.

This clonotype has just a few counts. The V and J genes are TRBV3-1 and TRBJ2-1; D uncertain. Germline loops: CDR1 LGHDT, CDR2 YNNKEL (reference sequence). V lost 3 bases and J lost 7, with 10 bases in between. The CDR3 extends over 13 amino acids. The CDR3 region has the DNA TGTGCCAGCAGCCAGGCAAGGCGAAATGAGCAGTTCTTC. As protein: CASSQARRNEQFF.

The chain couples TRBV7-2 to TRBJ2-5, with 9 nucleotides matching TRBD1. J lost 4 bases, V lost 2 bases, and 8 bases had no gene match. The CDR3 is 16 residues long. CDR1 and CDR2 (germline): SGHTA, FQGNSA. CDR3 DNA sequence: TGTGCCAGCAGCTTACGAGGACAGGGGCTTTCAGAGACCCAGTACTTC. The encoded protein is CASSLRGQGLSETQYF.

J is TRBJ1-2 and V is TRBV7-2; no definite D call. The CDR3 extends over 13 amino acids. V was trimmed by 8 bases and J by 8 bases, leaving 18 bases between them. Germline-derived CDR1 and CDR2 are SGHTA and FQGNSA. The CDR3 bases are TGTGCCAGCGCCCCGCCGGGAGTGAGAGGCTACACCTTC. Protein sequence: CASAPPGVRGYTF.

The chain couples TRBV27 to TRBJ2-1; 15 bases agree with TRBD2. Germline CDR1 reads MNHEY; CDR2 reads SMNVEV (reference sequence). V was pared by 5 bases and J by 15 bases, with 5 bases of the junction left unmatched. This CDR3 spans 13 amino acids. CDR3 nucleotide sequence: TGTGCCAGCAGTGCGGGACTAGCGGGGGGACGGTTCTTC. This gives the protein CASSAGLAGGRFF.

In this sample, this clonotype turned up once. The V gene is TRBV6-2 or TRBV6-3, the J gene TRBJ1-5; D may be TRBD1 (5 bases). CDR1 and CDR2 (germline): MNHEY, SVGEGT. V was shortened by 6 bases and J by 0 bases, with 18 bases between the two germline ends. This CDR3 has 17 amino acids. CDR3 protein: CASRHSTVKYSNQPQHF. Written as DNA, the CDR3 is TGTGCCAGCAGACATTCGACAGTGAAGTATAGCAATCAGCCCCAGCATTTT.

The J gene is TRBJ2-7, the V gene TRBV5-4, with D possibly TRBD2 on 6 matching bases. The DNA end lines up better with TRBJ2-5; the J call may be wrong. The CDR3 covers 14 residues. Looked up from germline, CDR1 is SGHNT and CDR2 is YYREEE (reference sequence). The CDR3 DNA is TGTGCCAGCAGCATCCGGGACTCCGAAGAGACCCAGTACTTC. It yields the protein CASSIRDSEETQYF.

The sample holds a few counts of this clonotype. This CDR3 reads CASRRLLESSYEQYF. The CDR3 DNA reads as TGCGCCAGCAGAAGGCTTCTGGAGAGCTCCTACGAGCAGTACTTC. The chain couples TRBV5-1 to TRBJ2-7; no definite D call. V shed 5 bases and J shed 0 bases, with 15 bases lying between them. Germline V gene lookup returns CDR1 SGHRS and CDR2 YFSETQ. The CDR3 totals 15 residues.

This clonotype was counted only a few times. The rearrangement uses TRBV7-2 and TRBJ2-6, with D perhaps assigned TRBD1 or TRBD2 (5 bases each). CDR1 and CDR2 from the germline V gene are SGHTA and FQGNSA. V lost 5 bases and J 2 bases, leaving 22 bases between the germline ends. This CDR3 is built from 19 residues. The CDR3 DNA follows: TGTGCCAGCAGCCCCCTCTTCCGGGTCGGGGCCCCTGGGGCCAACGTCCTGACTTTC. This sequence encodes CASSPLFRVGAPGANVLTF.

The CDR3 here is CASSSTGTPSYEQYF. The CDR3 nucleotides are TGTGCCAGCAGTTCTACCGGGACACCTTCCTACGAGCAGTACTTC. This chain links TRBV6-5 with TRBJ2-4; weak D call: TRBD1 (6 bases). Near its end, the DNA agrees better with TRBJ2-7, so the J call may be wrong. Germline CDR1 reads MNHEY; CDR2 reads SVGAGI. The CDR3 contains 15 residues.